One sample yielded the 18 T cell receptor beta chains listed below, sequenced in a study of regulatory T cells in long-lasting Graves disease. The time point: persistent/refractory GD, antithyroid drugs over 5 years with positive TRAb. TCR sequences were obtained from RNA taken from PBMCs. Construction of TCR beta libraries relied on iRepertoire HTBI primers and on Arm-PCR targeting CDR3 regions. One entry per CDR3 protein results from TCRdb running MiXCR on the multiplex PCR reads. The table has about 430,000 distinct CDR3 sequences, approximately 22% seen once; the top ten hold roughly an eighth. Sequencing was performed on peripheral blood mononuclear cells (PBMCs), taken when the disease was refractory, from a patient treated with antithyroid drugs. These receptors were collected from a female donor with Graves disease.

This clonotype was observed a few times. V gene TRBV7-9 combines with J gene TRBJ2-3; TRBD2 matches 9 bases. V lost 1 base and J lost 5; bases outside the gene matches: 4. Germline CDR1 and CDR2: SEHNR and FQNEAQ (reference sequence). The CDR3 spans 15 residues. The CDR3 nucleotides are TGTGCCAGCAGCTTAGACCAGCGGGAGGTAGATACGCAGTATTTT. Protein sequence: CASSLDQREVDTQYF.

The DNA for the CDR3 is TGTGCCACCAGTGATTTGGCTAGCGGGACACAAGAGACCCAGTACTTC. This translates into CATSDLASGTQETQYF. This chain joins TRBV24-1 and TRBJ2-5; 9 bases are a match to TRBD2. Germline V CDR1 and CDR2: KGHDR, SFDVKD. Trimming removed 0 bases from V and 2 bases from J; junction bases left unmatched: 3. The CDR3 consists of 16 residues.

The table lists this clonotype with many counts. This rearrangement joins TRBV6-5 to TRBJ1-1; 7 nucleotides match TRBD1. CDR3 size: 20 residues. V lost 2 bases to trimming and J lost 0 bases; unmatched junction nucleotides: 18. Germline loops: CDR1 MNHEY, CDR2 SVGAGI. CDR3 sequence: CASSYGSGGGGVAMNTEAFF. The DNA of the CDR3 is TGTGCCAGCAGTTACGGGTCAGGGGGGGGAGGGGTGGCCATGAACACTGAAGCTTTCTTT.

This clonotype has a count of ten or more. The chain carries TRBV6-1 and TRBJ1-6; tentatively, D is TRBD1 (6 bases). The CDR3 covers 17 residues. V lost 6 bases and J 8 bases, leaving 23 bases between the germline ends. Germline CDR1 reads MNHNS; CDR2 reads SASEGT. The CDR3: CASSLGTPRRKDSPLHF. CDR3 bases: TGTGCCAGCAGCCTCGGGACACCACGAAGGAAGGATTCACCCCTCCACTTT.

The CDR3 is CASNQGDTSYEQYF. The CDR3 region has the DNA TGTGCCAGCAACCAGGGGGACACATCTTACGAGCAGTACTTC. The genes are TRBV5-6 and TRBJ2-7; TRBD1 matches at 7 bases. Germline V gene data show CDR1 as SGHDT and CDR2 as YYEEEE. The CDR3 covers 14 residues. The V segment lost 6 bases and the J segment 4 bases; nucleotides outside the gene matches: 10.

This clonotype occurred a few times. The chain has TRBV18 and TRBJ2-2; a weak D match, TRBD1 (6 bases). The CDR3 has 15 residues. Trimming shortened V by 5 bases and J by 3 bases, and 13 bases separated the two germline ends. The V gene's germline CDR1 is KGHSH and CDR2 LQKENI. The CDR3 here is CASSSVQGDTGELFF. CDR3 coding DNA: TGTGCCAGCTCATCGGTACAGGGTGACACCGGGGAGCTGTTTTTT.

For this clonotype: A much more abundant neighbour one base away suggests this may be a read error. The gene calls are TRBV12-3 or TRBV12-4 and TRBJ2-7, with 7 bases lining up with TRBD1. The CDR3 length is 13 residues. V lost 5 bases to trimming and J lost 3 bases; unmatched junction nucleotides: 4. The CDR3 DNA reads TGTGCCAGCAGTGAGGGACAGAGCTACGAGCAGTACTTC. Amino acids: CASSEGQSYEQYF.

This clonotype has only a few counts. The CDR3 nucleotides are TGCGCCAGCAGCCAGTTGACTAGCGGGAGTGCCGAGCAGTACTTC. Its protein product is CASSQLTSGSAEQYF. The chain combines TRBV4-1 with TRBJ2-7; 12 bases agree with TRBD2. The CDR3 runs 15 residues. J gave up 6 bases and V 3 bases, and 6 bases lay outside the gene matches. Germline CDR1 MGHRA, CDR2 YSYEKL.

The chain is built from TRBV6-2 or TRBV6-3 and TRBJ1-5; TRBD1 agrees at 11 bases. This CDR3 is built from 17 residues. V lost 5 bases, J lost 5 bases, and 11 bases stayed unmatched. Germline assignment: CDR1 MNHEY and CDR2 SVGEGT. As DNA, the CDR3 is TGTGCCAGCAGTGCGCTCTCCCGGGACAGGGGGGATCAGCCCCAGCATTTT. Protein product: CASSALSRDRGDQPQHF.

This clonotype has ten or more counts. The CDR3 DNA sequence: TGTGCCATCAGTGCGATTCGGACAGGGGGCAGCGGTGCTAATGAAAAACTGTTTTTT. It encodes CAISAIRTGGSGANEKLFF. V is TRBV10-3 and J is TRBJ1-4, with TRBD1 identical over 11 bases. This CDR3 contains 19 residues. Germline lookup yields CDR1 ENHRY and CDR2 SYGVKD. The J segment lost 3 bases and the V segment lost 4 bases, leaving 13 bases of the junction unmatched.

This clonotype was picked up a small number of times. This chain uses TRBV20-1 with TRBJ1-5, with 7 bases lining up with TRBD1. V shed 6 bases and J 7 bases; nucleotides not matched to a gene: 9. This CDR3 has 13 residues. Per the germline V gene, CDR1 is DFQATT and CDR2 is SNEGSKA (reference sequence). The CDR3 sequence: CSATGTAKQPQHF. The CDR3 DNA follows: TGCAGTGCGACAGGGACAGCAAAACAGCCCCAGCATTTT.

The chain combines TRBV30 with TRBJ1-1, with 7 positions matching TRBD1. The CDR3 is 13 amino acids. V trimming: 3 bases; J trimming: 4 bases; junction bases outside the gene matches: 5. The germline V gene has CDR1 GTSNPN and CDR2 SVGIG (reference sequence). The CDR3 sequence: CAWSRQGLTEAFF. The CDR3 DNA is TGTGCCTGGAGCCGACAGGGACTCACTGAAGCTTTCTTT.

The rearrangement joins TRBV20-1 to TRBJ2-2; a possible D gene is TRBD2 (6 bases). The CDR3 runs 14 residues. The V end lost 1 base, the J end lost 5 bases, and 11 bases lay between the germline ends. The germline CDR1 and CDR2 sequences are DFQATT and SNEGSKA (reference sequence). CDR3 coding DNA: TGCAGTGCTAGAGTGTACGCGGGGACCGGGGAGCTGTTTTTT. Its translation: CSARVYAGTGELFF.

This clonotype showed up many times. The rearrangement links TRBV28 to TRBJ2-7; TRBD2 aligns across 11 bases. Trimming cost V 5 bases and J 0 bases; bases outside gene matches: 6. CDR1 is MDHEN and CDR2 is SYDVKM in the germline V gene. The CDR3 sequence is 16 residues long. The CDR3 DNA follows: TGTGCCAGCAGTCGGGCTAGCGGGAGGTCCTCCTACGAGCAGTACTTC. Its protein is CASSRASGRSSYEQYF.

This clonotype was recorded many times. Here the CDR3 DNA reads TGTGCCAGCAGTTCAACTAAGAGAGGCACTGAAGCTTTCTTT. Its protein product is CASSSTKRGTEAFF. This chain connects TRBV28 to TRBJ1-1; D is uncertain. Trimming pared 4 bases from V and 4 bases from J, leaving 13 bases between. Germline V lookup: CDR1 MDHEN, CDR2 SYDVKM. The CDR3 extends over 14 amino acids. The variable domain in full, completed from reference TRBV28 and TRBJ1-1, reads DVKVTQSSRYLVKRTGEKVFLECVQDMDHENMFWYRQDPGLGLRLIYFSYDVKMKEKGDIPEGYSVSREKKERFSLILESASTNQTSMYLCASSSTKRGTEAFFGQGTRLTVV.

This clonotype was seen at least ten times. A read error may produce the germline difference seen at one junction end. For the CDR3, the DNA is TGTGCCAGCAGCCCATGGGACAGGGGGGGTGAGACCCAGTCCTTC. Amino acid sequence: CASSPWDRGGETQSF. The J gene is TRBJ2-5, the V gene TRBV2; TRBD1 matches 11 bases. Germline V gives CDR1 SNHLY, CDR2 FYNNEI. The CDR3 has 15 amino acids. The full variable domain, completed using reference TRBV2 and TRBJ2-5, is EPEVTQTPSHQVTQMGQEVILRCVPISNHLYFYWYRQILGQKVEFLVSFYNNEISEKSEIFDDQFSVERPDGSNFTLKIRSTKLEDSAMYFCASSPWDRGGETQSFGPGTRLLVL.

The chain combines TRBV27 with TRBJ2-1; the D gene is possibly TRBD1 (6 bases). V dropped 3 bases and J dropped 10 bases, with 7 bases sitting between them. The germline CDR1 and CDR2 sequences are MNHEY and SMNVEV (reference sequence). The CDR3 is 11 residues long. The CDR3 loop is CASSFGQEQFF. The CDR3 coding sequence is TGTGCCAGCAGTTTTGGACAGGAGCAGTTCTTC.

This clonotype was seen ten or more times. The CDR3 sequence: CASSSIGGQGGAEAFF. As DNA, the CDR3 is TGCGCCAGCAGCTCTATAGGAGGACAGGGGGGCGCTGAAGCTTTCTTT. The rearrangement joins TRBV5-1 to TRBJ1-1; 10 nucleotides agree with TRBD1. After removal of 3 bases from V and 6 bases from J, the junction contained 11 bases not matched to a gene. Germline values: CDR1 SGHRS, CDR2 YFSETQ. The CDR3 is made up of 16 amino acids.